Listed below are T cell receptor beta chains from one sample, sequenced in a study of shared clonotypes between healthy human individuals. TCRdb keeps only in-frame clones here, not all; method: immunoSEQ multiplex PCR. Of under 1,100,000 clones detected, 75% appear once; the ten largest clones hold 1.5%. Material for sequencing was memory CD4+ T cells sorted from blood. These receptors originate from a man between 18 and 29 years old in good health. CDR3s include the opening cysteine and the closing phenylalanine or tryptophan. D genes are given only for firm matches. Where a row states a size, it is once, few, many or the class of an expanded clone; other rows omit it.

j_call,d_call,clone_size,v_call,cdr3_nt,cdr3_aa
TRBJ2-2,NA,NA,TRBV10-1,TGCGCCAGCAGTCTTCAGGGCCACGGGGAGCTGTTTTTT,CASSLQGHGELFF
TRBJ1-1,TRBD1,NA,TRBV27,TGTGCCAGCAGTAGACAGGGACTTGAAGCTTTCTTT,CASSRQGLEAFF
TRBJ1-3,NA,NA,TRBV5-3,TGTGCCAGAAGCTCGACAGGCCCTGGTGGAAACACCATATATTTT,CARSSTGPGGNTIYF
TRBJ1-4,NA,NA,TRBV7-2,TGTGCCAGCAGCACCCAACCTTTGCGGGACACCGCAACTAATGAAAAACTGTTTTTT,CASSTQPLRDTATNEKLFF
TRBJ1-5,NA,many,TRBV6-4,TGTGCCAGCAGTCTAGAGGAGAATCAGCCCCAGCATTTT,CASSLEENQPQHF
TRBJ1-5,NA,few,TRBV2,TGTGCCAGCAGTCTCAGGAGTTGGGGAGATCAGCCCCAGCATTTT,CASSLRSWGDQPQHF
TRBJ2-7,NA,NA,TRBV20-1,TGCAGTGCTAGCAACTACGAGCAGTACTTC,CSASNYEQYF
TRBJ1-1,NA,many,TRBV30,TGTGCCTGGAGTAATGGGGGGACGACTGAAGCTTTCTTT,CAWSNGGTTEAFF
TRBJ1-6,NA,NA,TRBV11-1,TGTGCCAGCAGCTTAGAGGGGTCATTCGGCAATTCACCCCTCCACTTT,CASSLEGSFGNSPLHF
TRBJ2-7,NA,NA,TRBV18,TGTGCCAGCTCACAAGTGGGGGGGCAGTACTTC,CASSQVGGQYF
TRBJ2-3,TRBD2,many,TRBV7-2,TGTGCCAGTAGAAGGCGGGGGGAGGCAGATACGCAGTATTTT,CASRRRGEADTQYF
TRBJ2-1,NA,once,TRBV5-4,TGTGCCAGCAGCTTGGGGGTGGGATCCTACAATGAGCAGTTCTTC,CASSLGVGSYNEQFF
TRBJ2-7,NA,NA,TRBV10-3,TGTGCCATCAGTCAGCAGGGGGGCACCTACGAGCAGTACTTC,CAISQQGGTYEQYF
TRBJ1-3,TRBD1,NA,TRBV30,TGTGCCTGGACCAGGGACAGGGTTGGAGGAAACACCATATATTTT,CAWTRDRVGGNTIYF
TRBJ2-1,NA,NA,TRBV11-2,TGTGCCAGCAGCCCAAAAGGACTGAGGTCCTACAATGAGCAGTTCTTC,CASSPKGLRSYNEQFF
TRBJ1-2,TRBD1,few,TRBV6-5,TGTGCCAGCAGTTCCACCCAGACAGGGGGCGCGGGGGGCTACACCTTC,CASSSTQTGGAGGYTF
TRBJ2-1,TRBD2,NA,TRBV5-4,TGTGCCAGCAGCTTGGCCAGTGCGGGGGGTTACAATGAGCAGTTCTTC,CASSLASAGGYNEQFF
TRBJ2-7,TRBD2,NA,TRBV4-2,TGTGCCAGCAGCCAACTGGGACTAGCGGAGACCTACGAGCAGTACTTC,CASSQLGLAETYEQYF
TRBJ1-5,NA,NA,TRBV30,TGTGCCTGGAGTCGGCCCCACTTGTCGACCCTAAAGAATCAGCCCCAGCATTTT,CAWSRPHLSTLKNQPQHF
TRBJ2-1,NA,once,TRBV7-8,TGTGCCAGCAGCCCTACCCCTAGCGTGTCCTACAATGAGCAGTTCTTC,CASSPTPSVSYNEQFF
TRBJ1-4,NA,NA,TRBV14,TGTGCCAGCAGCCAAGATGAAGGATTCAATGAAAAACTGTTTTTT,CASSQDEGFNEKLFF
TRBJ1-2,TRBD1,NA,TRBV7-9,TGTGCCAGCACGTCTCGACAGGGGGCCTATGGCTACACCTTC,CASTSRQGAYGYTF
TRBJ2-5,TRBD2,NA,TRBV5-6,TGTGCCAGCAGCTTGGACCTAGCGGGAGGCTCCATCCAAGAGACCCAGTACTTC,CASSLDLAGGSIQETQYF
TRBJ2-1,TRBD2,few,TRBV11-1,TGTGCCAGCAGCTCCCTGAGGAGCGGGGGTTACAATGAGCAGTTCTTC,CASSSLRSGGYNEQFF
TRBJ2-1,NA,once,TRBV25-1,TGTGCCAGCAGTGAACCGCAGACGCGGAATGAGCAGTTCTTC,CASSEPQTRNEQFF
TRBJ2-7,NA,NA,TRBV4-1,TGCGCCAGCAGCCAAGTATATAGGGAAGAGCAGTACTTC,CASSQVYREEQYF
TRBJ2-7,NA,NA,TRBV30,TGTGCCTGGAGTACTAACGCGGACGAGCAGTACTTC,CAWSTNADEQYF
TRBJ1-1,TRBD1,few,TRBV6-6,TGTGCCAGCAGTTACGGGACAGGGAGGGGGAGGACTGAAGCTTTCTTT,CASSYGTGRGRTEAFF
TRBJ2-7,NA,NA,TRBV28,TGTGCCAGCAGCGAAAAGGGCCAACTCTTAGAGCAGTACTTC,CASSEKGQLLEQYF
TRBJ1-2,NA,NA,TRBV9,TGTGCCAGCAGCGGTAGTGGACTTAACTATGGCTACACCTTC,CASSGSGLNYGYTF
TRBJ2-3,NA,NA,TRBV9,TGTGCCAGCAGCGTATCGGGATCCGGCACAGATACGCAGTATTTT,CASSVSGSGTDTQYF
TRBJ1-1,NA,few,TRBV4-2,TGTGCCAGCAGCCATCAGACCGGGCGAAATGAAGCTTTCTTT,CASSHQTGRNEAFF
TRBJ1-1,NA,NA,TRBV21-1,TGTGCCAGCAGCAGCCCACAAAACGGCACTGAAGCTTTCTTT,CASSSPQNGTEAFF
TRBJ2-6,TRBD1,NA,TRBV7-8,TGTGCCAGCAGCTTAGCGGGACAGGGGGCGGCTGGGGCCAACGTCCTGACTTTC,CASSLAGQGAAGANVLTF
TRBJ1-3,NA,few,TRBV9,TGTGCCAGCACCAGAAACGGACTCTCTGGAAACACCATATATTTT,CASTRNGLSGNTIYF
TRBJ2-1,NA,NA,TRBV5-1,TGCGCCAGCAGCCTAGGGGAGGTAGGCTACAATGAGCAGTTCTTC,CASSLGEVGYNEQFF
TRBJ1-1,NA,few,TRBV5-1,TGCGCCAGCAGCTACCTAGGTTACACTGAAGCTTTCTTT,CASSYLGYTEAFF
TRBJ1-6,TRBD1,NA,TRBV18,TGTGCCAGCTCACGCCAACAGGGGAATAATTCACCCCTCCACTTT,CASSRQQGNNSPLHF
TRBJ2-2,NA,NA,TRBV9,TGTGCCAGCAGCGCAACAGGGACCCACACCGGGGAGCTGTTTTTT,CASSATGTHTGELFF
TRBJ1-1,NA,NA,TRBV28,TGTGCCAGCAGGGACAACGGATACACTGAAGCTTTCTTT,CASRDNGYTEAFF
TRBJ1-1,NA,NA,TRBV5-1,TGCGCCAGCAGCCCGCAAGCCCCGAACACTGAAGCTTTCTTT,CASSPQAPNTEAFF
TRBJ1-1,NA,NA,TRBV27,TGTGCCAGCAGTTTACAGGGAAACACTGAAGCTTTCTTT,CASSLQGNTEAFF
TRBJ1-1,TRBD1,NA,TRBV5-4,TGTGCCAGCAGCTTGTTATCCGCCGGACAGGGGACTGAAGCTTTCTTT,CASSLLSAGQGTEAFF
TRBJ1-5,NA,NA,TRBV2,TGTGCCAGCAGGGACACCGGCAATCAGCCCCAGCATTTT,CASRDTGNQPQHF
TRBJ2-2,NA,few,TRBV9,TGTGCCAGCAGCGTATCCGGGGCCCTCTTGCAGGGGGAGCTGTTTTTT,CASSVSGALLQGELFF
TRBJ2-2,NA,NA,TRBV5-1,TGCGCCAGCAGCTTGGTGCCGGGTCTGAATACCGGGGAGCTGTTTTTT,CASSLVPGLNTGELFF
TRBJ1-2,NA,few,TRBV28,TGTGCCAGCATGGGCAGGCGAGAGTGGGTGGGAGGCTACACCTTC,CASMGRREWVGGYTF
TRBJ1-3,NA,NA,TRBV7-8,TGTGCCAGCAGATTAGGGACCTCTGGAAACACCATATATTTT,CASRLGTSGNTIYF
TRBJ2-7,NA,NA,TRBV28,TGTGCCAGCAGTGGTAGTGGAGGGAACCCCTACGAGCAGTACTTC,CASSGSGGNPYEQYF
TRBJ2-5,NA,NA,TRBV7-2,TGTGCCAGCAGCTTGAGCGTGGGGGAGGAGACCCAGTACTTC,CASSLSVGEETQYF
TRBJ2-3,NA,many,TRBV5-1,TGCGCCAGCAGCCCTTGGGGACGGGCTAGCACAGATACGCAGTATTTT,CASSPWGRASTDTQYF
TRBJ2-6,NA,few,TRBV9,TGTGCCAGCAGCGTAGCCGGGGCCAACGTCCTGACTTTC,CASSVAGANVLTF
TRBJ2-1,TRBD1,NA,TRBV12-5,TGTGCTAGTGGTCTCCAGACAGGGTCTTGGAATGAGCAGTTCTTC,CASGLQTGSWNEQFF
TRBJ2-5,TRBD2,NA,TRBV11-2,TGTGCCAGCAGCCCTAGCGGGAGGGCGCAAGAGACCCAGTACTTC,CASSPSGRAQETQYF
TRBJ1-2,NA,NA,TRBV7-3,TGTGCCAGCAGCTTAACGTGGCCGCTTTATGGCTACACCTTC,CASSLTWPLYGYTF
TRBJ2-5,TRBD2,NA,TRBV4-2,TGTGCCAGCAGCCAGGGGATAGCGGGGGGGTTCCAAGAGACCCAGTACTTC,CASSQGIAGGFQETQYF
TRBJ2-7,TRBD1,few,TRBV4-1,TGCGCCAGCAGCCGGGACAGACTCTGGGAGCAGTACTTC,CASSRDRLWEQYF